Given below is one T cell receptor beta chain in context. Its target is not known. The V gene's germline CDR1 is SGHDN and CDR2 FVKESK. V shed 1 base and J shed 6 bases, with 13 bases lying between them. This CDR3 region has 14 residues. The data were taken from a study of chemoradiotherapy in HPV16-positive cancers. Looking at the study overall: Candidate HPV-specific clones and shared TCR motifs came from a couple of HPV16-positive patients.

Sequencing was performed with immunoSEQ multiplex PCR; in TCRdb, only in-frame clones are kept and a portion is missing. The data contain approximately 11,000 clones, around 76% of them singletons. Points from the study as a whole: Only a couple of HPV16-positive patients supplied the functional HPV-specificity definition. In HPV16-positive patients, HPV-responsive T-cell expansion tracked better recurrence-free survival.

This material was obtained from a patient who underwent chemoradiotherapy. V gene TRBV14 combines with J gene TRBJ2-7; D unclear. This sequence originates from a human donor with HPV-associated anogenital cancer. CDR3 coding DNA: TGTGCCAGCAGCCAAGGTAAATACAGAGGCGAGCAGTACTTC. It encodes CASSQGKYRGEQYF.